This entry lists 20 T cell receptor beta chains sequenced from one sample in a study of control samples from healthy donors and cancer patients. Clones were read by immunoSEQ multiplex PCR, and TCRdb kept only the in-frame ones, dropping some. The sample has some 67,000 clones; about 90% are singletons. Sequenced sample: PBMCs. The receptors were gathered from a woman aged 45-65 years with head and neck cancer.

The chain links TRBV6-1 to TRBJ1-5, with D unresolved. The CDR3 is made up of 13 amino acids. Trimming cost V 1 base and J 5 bases, with 6 bases left between them. Per the germline V gene, CDR1 is MNHNS and CDR2 is SASEGT. The CDR3 loop reads CASSEVWDQPQHF. CDR3 sequence (DNA): TGTGCCAGCAGTGAAGTATGGGATCAGCCCCAGCATTTT.

The rearrangement joins TRBV7-9 to TRBJ2-7, with 9 bases that match TRBD2. Unmatched junction bases numbered 4, after V lost 11 bases and J lost 2 bases. The CDR3 spans 12 residues. Germline values: CDR1 SEHNR, CDR2 FQNEAQ (reference sequence). The CDR3 DNA follows: TGTGCCTCGGCTAGCGGGGCCTACGAGCAGTACTTC. Its protein product is CASASGAYEQYF.

This clone was detected once. The J gene is TRBJ1-1, the V gene TRBV19, with D possibly TRBD1 on 5 matching bases. The germline V gene encodes CDR1 LNHDA and CDR2 SQIVND (reference sequence). The length of the CDR3 is 16 residues. Trimming cost V 3 bases and J 3 bases, with 17 bases left between them. CDR3 coding DNA: TGTGCCAGTAGTATTGGCGTGACAGAAGCAGACACTGAAGCTTTCTTT. It codes for CASSIGVTEADTEAFF.

A single count supports this clone. The chain recombines TRBV2 with TRBJ1-4; TRBD1 matches at 7 bases. Germline V gene data show CDR1 as SNHLY and CDR2 as FYNNEI. The CDR3 is 15 amino acids. V gave up 6 bases and J gave up 4 bases; unmatched junction bases: 8. In DNA, the CDR3 is TGTGCCAGCAGGAACAGGGGATACCTTAATGAAAAACTGTTTTTT. This codes for CASRNRGYLNEKLFF.

V gene TRBV29-1 combines with J gene TRBJ1-4; a possible D gene is TRBD1 (5 bases). The germline V and J ends were trimmed by 7 bases and 5 bases, with 17 bases remaining between them. The CDR3 covers 14 residues. The germline gives CDR1 SQVTM, CDR2 ANQGSEA. The CDR3 DNA follows: TGCAGCGGGGGCCCGGGCCCGACAAATGAAAAACTGTTTTTT. As protein: CSGGPGPTNEKLFF.

This sequence joins TRBV7-2 and TRBJ1-6, with 11 bases matching TRBD1. The junction had 7 bases not matched to a gene; V was cut back by 5 bases and J by 10 bases. CDR3 size: 15 residues. CDR1 is SGHTA, CDR2 FQGNSA, per germline. DNA for the CDR3: TGTGCCAGCAGCACATGGACAGGGGGCGGGTCACCCCTCCACTTT. Encoded protein: CASSTWTGGGSPLHF.

The chain carries TRBV29-1 and TRBJ2-5; D is ambiguous. The CDR3 is 10 residues long. Germline CDR1 SQVTM, CDR2 ANQGSEA. Trimming left V 3 bases short and J 5 bases short, with 4 bases between. The CDR3 region has the DNA TGCAGCGTTGATGGGGAGACCCAGTACTTC. Protein product: CSVDGETQYF.

The chain is built from TRBV3-1 (or the pseudogene TRBV3-2) and TRBJ2-3, with 9 bases aligning to TRBD1. CDR1 and CDR2 from the germline V gene are LGHDT and YNNKEL (reference sequence). V was clipped by 0 bases and J by 7 bases; unmatched bases: 11. The CDR3 covers 17 residues. CDR3 nucleotides: TGTGCCAGCAGCCAAGAATACCGGGACAGGGTTTATAATACGCAGTATTTT. It specifies CASSQEYRDRVYNTQYF.

This clone was observed a single time. V gene TRBV28 combines with J gene TRBJ1-2, with TRBD1 matching over 8 bases. The V gene's germline CDR1 is MDHEN and CDR2 SYDVKM. The CDR3 contains 15 residues. After removal of 2 bases from V and 7 bases from J, the junction contained 9 bases not matched to a gene. CDR3 nucleotides: TGTGCCAGCAGTTTAGGAGACAGGGGCTCGTCTGGCTACACCTTC. Its protein product is CASSLGDRGSSGYTF.

This clone has just one count. CDR3 amino acids: CASSLDAGGRETQYF. CDR3 DNA: TGTGCCAGCAGCTTAGACGCAGGGGGCAGAGAGACCCAGTACTTC. The rearrangement uses TRBV7-8 and TRBJ2-5, with TRBD1 identical over 8 bases. CDR1 is SGHVS and CDR2 is FQNEAQ in the germline V gene. V gave up 1 base and J gave up 4 bases; unmatched junction bases: 5. The CDR3 spans 15 residues.

The chain links TRBV30 to TRBJ2-4; 9 bases fit TRBD1. The CDR3 is 14 residues long. Germline-derived CDR1 and CDR2 are GTSNPN and SVGIG (reference sequence). Losses at the gene ends were 4 bases for V and 7 bases for J; bases not matched to a gene: 8. The CDR3 region is CAWNGQGSKNIQYF. CDR3 sequence (DNA): TGTGCCTGGAATGGACAGGGGAGTAAGAACATTCAGTACTTC. Together with reference TRBV30 and TRBJ2-4, the CDR3 gives the full variable domain: SQTIHQWPATLVQPVGSPLSLECTVEGTSNPNLYWYRQAAGRGLQLLFYSVGIGQISSEVPQNLSASRPQDRQFILSSKKLLLSDSGFYLCAWNGQGSKNIQYFGAGTRLSVL.

The chain recombines TRBV29-1 with TRBJ2-3; 7 bases are shared with TRBD1. Germline V gives CDR1 SQVTM, CDR2 ANQGSEA. The CDR3 has 16 amino acids. V was pared by 6 bases and J by 3 bases, with 15 bases of the junction left unmatched. CDR3 nucleotides: TGCAGCGTGCCGAAACAGGGGACATTCGGTACAGATACGCAGTATTTT. Encoded protein: CSVPKQGTFGTDTQYF.

The chain links TRBV5-6 to TRBJ2-7, with 9 bases matching TRBD1. Trimming cost V 2 bases and J 6 bases; bases outside gene matches: 6. The CDR3 has 14 residues. The V gene's germline CDR1 is SGHDT and CDR2 YYEEEE. The CDR3 loop reads CASSFGGQGREQYF. The CDR3, as DNA: TGTGCCAGCAGCTTCGGGGGACAGGGACGCGAGCAGTACTTC.

This clone is a singleton in its sample. The DNA of the CDR3 is TGTGCCAGCAGCTTGGATGGCAGGCGAGCTTTCTTT. Translated, it gives CASSLDGRRAFF. The chain joins TRBV5-6 to TRBJ1-1; D gene ambiguous. V lost 0 bases and J lost 10, with 10 bases in between. CDR3 size: 12 residues. In germline, CDR1 is SGHDT, CDR2 YYEEEE. Full variable domain (missing parts from reference TRBV5-6 and TRBJ1-1): DAGVTQSPTHLIKTRGQQVTLRCSPKSGHDTVSWYQQALGQGPQFIFQYYEEEERQRGNFPDRFSGHQFPNYSSELNVNALLLGDSALYLCASSLDGRRAFFGQGTRLTVV.

The V call is TRBV11-3, the J call TRBJ2-1; maybe TRBD2 (5 bases). From germline, CDR1 is SGHNT and CDR2 YENEEA. CDR3 length equals 12 residues. Trimming removed 3 bases from V and 9 bases from J, with 9 bases in between. The CDR3 coding sequence is TGTGCCAGCAGCTTTGGACTTGGTGAGCAGTTCTTC. Protein: CASSFGLGEQFF. Full variable domain (outside the CDR3, taken from reference TRBV11-3 and TRBJ2-1): EAGVVQSPRYKIIEKKQPVAFWCNPISGHNTLYWYLQNLGQGPELLIRYENEEAVDDSQLPKDRFSAERLKGVDSTLKIQPAELGDSAVYLCASSFGLGEQFFGPGTRLTVL.

The rearrangement uses TRBV7-2 and TRBJ2-3; the D is unclear. This CDR3 spans 15 amino acids. Trimming took off 1 base at V and 2 bases at J, with 10 bases between the two ends. The germline CDR1 and CDR2 sequences are SGHTA and FQGNSA. This chain's CDR3 is CASSLGTRNTDTQYF. The DNA of the CDR3 is TGTGCCAGCAGCTTAGGAACACGCAACACAGATACGCAGTATTTT.

This clone showed up just once. This sequence joins TRBV5-1 and TRBJ2-1; 9 positions agree with TRBD1. Trimming cost V 5 bases and J 7 bases; bases outside gene matches: 13. CDR3 length equals 16 residues. Per germline, CDR1 SGHRS and CDR2 YFSETQ. The CDR3 protein is CASRGTGTGRSNEQFF. The CDR3 region has the DNA TGCGCCAGCAGGGGAACCGGGACAGGGAGATCTAATGAGCAGTTCTTC.

This clone has just a few counts. This rearrangement joins TRBV28 to TRBJ1-5; 8 nucleotides line up with TRBD1. The CDR3 totals 15 residues. V lost 6 bases, J lost 1 base, and 5 bases stayed unmatched. Per germline, CDR1 MDHEN and CDR2 SYDVKM. CDR3 residues: CASRLGQGSNQPQHF. The CDR3 DNA reads as TGTGCCAGCAGACTCGGACAGGGAAGCAATCAGCCCCAGCATTTT.

The chain links TRBV4-3 to TRBJ2-5; no reliable D call. V lost 0 bases to trimming and J lost 5 bases, with 7 bases between them. CDR3 length: 13 residues. The germline V gene encodes CDR1 LGHNA and CDR2 YSLEER. CDR3 DNA sequence: TGCGCCAGCAGCCAAGATAAATGGGAGACCCAGTACTTC. Its translation is CASSQDKWETQYF.

The CDR3: CASSLVTPRNTEAFF. The CDR3 DNA follows: TGTGCCAGCAGCCTAGTGACACCTAGGAACACTGAAGCTTTCTTT. This sequence joins TRBV7-2 and TRBJ1-1; D is undetermined. V lost 5 bases and J 1 base, leaving 14 bases between the germline ends. Germline CDR1 and CDR2: SGHTA and FQGNSA. This CDR3 region has 15 residues.